This T cell receptor (beta chain) is from a study of T cell responses to AZD1222 COVID-19 vaccine. Clones were read by immunoSEQ multiplex PCR, and TCRdb kept only the in-frame ones, dropping some. The table includes roughly 80,000 clones, around nine tenths detected once. Trimming cost V 0 bases and J 7 bases, with 12 bases left between them. CDR1 and CDR2 from the germline V gene are GTSNPN and SVGIG (reference sequence). CDR3 size: 13 residues. This receptor was obtained from an adult in good health. The sample consisted of peripheral blood, taken on day 0 of MenACWY control vaccination. The chain combines TRBV30 with TRBJ1-2, with a weak D call TRBD1 (5 bases). CDR3 sequence reads: CAWSVFGGVGYTF. The DNA of the CDR3 is TGTGCCTGGAGTGTTTTTGGGGGGGTTGGCTACACCTTC.